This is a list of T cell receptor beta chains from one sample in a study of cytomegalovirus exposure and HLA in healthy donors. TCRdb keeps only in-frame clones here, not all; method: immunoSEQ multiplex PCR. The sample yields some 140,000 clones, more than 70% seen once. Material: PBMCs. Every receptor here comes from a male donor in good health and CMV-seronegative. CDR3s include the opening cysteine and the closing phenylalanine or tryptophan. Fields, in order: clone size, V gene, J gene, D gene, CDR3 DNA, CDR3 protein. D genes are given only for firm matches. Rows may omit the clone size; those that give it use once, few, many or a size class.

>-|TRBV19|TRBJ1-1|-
TGTGCCAGTAGTTTTACACCAGGCCGAATGAACACTGAAGCTTTCTTT
CASSFTPGRMNTEAFF
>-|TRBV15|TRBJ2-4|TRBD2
TGTGCCACCAGCAGACCTAGCGGGGGGGGTGGCAAAAACATTCAGTACTTC
CATSRPSGGGGKNIQYF
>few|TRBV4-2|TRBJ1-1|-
TGTGCCAGCAGCCATGGGGGGGGCACTGAAGCTTTCTTT
CASSHGGGTEAFF
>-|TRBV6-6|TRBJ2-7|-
TGTGCCAGCAGCCAGACAGGCTCCTACGAGCAGTACTTC
CASSQTGSYEQYF
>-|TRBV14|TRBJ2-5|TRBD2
TGTGCCAGCAGCGCCGGACTAGCGGCCGGGGGAGAGACCCAGTACTTC
CASSAGLAAGGETQYF
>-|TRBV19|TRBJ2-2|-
TGTGCCAGTAGTATGGGACTGAACACCGGGGAGCTGTTTTTT
CASSMGLNTGELFF
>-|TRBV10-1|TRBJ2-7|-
TGCGCCAGCAGTGAGAAGAACACCTACGAGCAGTACTTC
CASSEKNTYEQYF
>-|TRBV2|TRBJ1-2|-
TGTGCCAGCAGTGAAGGTACAGGAAACTATGGCTATACCTTC
CASSEGTGNYGYTF
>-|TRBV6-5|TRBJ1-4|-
TGTGCCAGCAGCCATGGGGGAGGGAATGAAAAACTGTTTTTT
CASSHGGGNEKLFF
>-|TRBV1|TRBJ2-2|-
TGCACCAGCAGCCTTAGCGGGGGGGCGGACGGGGAGCTGTTTTTT
CTSSLSGGADGELFF
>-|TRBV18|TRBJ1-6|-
TGTGCCAGCTCACAGGGGAGGAATTCACCCCTCCACTTT
CASSQGRNSPLHF
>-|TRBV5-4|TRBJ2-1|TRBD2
TGTGCCAGCAGCCCGGGACTAGCGGTTTACAATGAGCAGTTCTTC
CASSPGLAVYNEQFF
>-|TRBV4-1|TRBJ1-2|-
TGCGCCAGCAGCCCTGATGGAGGCAGGGGCGTAAGGGGCTACACCTTC
CASSPDGGRGVRGYTF
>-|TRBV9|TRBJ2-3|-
TGTGCCAGCAGCGAACTAGGGTCAGATACGCAGTATTTT
CASSELGSDTQYF
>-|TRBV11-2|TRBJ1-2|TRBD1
TGTGCCAGCAGCCGACAGGGTTCCTATGGCTACACCTTC
CASSRQGSYGYTF
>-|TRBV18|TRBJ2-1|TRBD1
TGTGCCAGCTCACCACGGGGACAGGGTAATAATGAGCAGTTCTTC
CASSPRGQGNNEQFF
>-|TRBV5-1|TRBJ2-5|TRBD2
TGCGCCAGCAGCTTGACGACTAGCGGGGGGGAGACCCAGTACTTC
CASSLTTSGGETQYF
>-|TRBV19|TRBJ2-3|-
TGTGCCAGTAGTGGAACAGGGACAGATACGCAGTATTTT
CASSGTGTDTQYF
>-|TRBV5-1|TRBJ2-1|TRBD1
TGCGCCAGCAGGGACCGGGACAGGGGTCAGGGGTCGTCCTACAATGAGCAGTTCTTC
CASRDRDRGQGSSYNEQFF
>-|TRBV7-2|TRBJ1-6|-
TGTGCCAGCAGCACCCAAGTGGGACAACTTAATTCACCCCTCCACTTT
CASSTQVGQLNSPLHF
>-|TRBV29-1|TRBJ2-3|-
TGCAGCGTTGAAAGGCCCCGCGACAGGAATACGCAGTATTTT
CSVERPRDRNTQYF
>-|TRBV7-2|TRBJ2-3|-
TGTGCCAGCAGCTTCCTTCTAGCGTCCATTCCGGCTACGCAGTATTTT
CASSFLLASIPATQYF
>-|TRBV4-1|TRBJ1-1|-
TGCGCCAGCAGCCAAGACAGGGAAGTTGAAGCTTTCTTT
CASSQDREVEAFF
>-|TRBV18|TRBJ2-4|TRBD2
TGTGCCAGCTCCGGCGGGGGGGCCAAAAACATTCAGTACTTC
CASSGGGAKNIQYF
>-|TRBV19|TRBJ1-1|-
TGTGCCAGTAGTATCGGAGTGGAAACTGAAGCTTTCTTT
CASSIGVETEAFF
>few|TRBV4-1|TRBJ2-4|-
TGCGCCAGCAGCCACCCCGGGAGTCGGGGAGCCAAAAACATTCAGTACTTC
CASSHPGSRGAKNIQYF
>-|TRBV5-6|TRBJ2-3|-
TGTGCCAGCAGCTTGGGTACGGTGAGCACAGATACGCAGTATTTT
CASSLGTVSTDTQYF
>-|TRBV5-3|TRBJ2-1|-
TGTGCCAGAAGCCGGGAGACAGCCAACTACAATGAGCAGTTCTTC
CARSRETANYNEQFF
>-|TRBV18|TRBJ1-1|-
TGTGCCAGCTCACCACGGGAGGACATGAACACTGAAGCTTTCTTT
CASSPREDMNTEAFF
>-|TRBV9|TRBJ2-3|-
TGTGCCAGCAGCCCCTCTTCAGATACGCAGTATTTT
CASSPSSDTQYF
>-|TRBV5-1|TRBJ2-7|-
TGCGCCAGCAGCTTGGCCTCAGGGCAGTTGTCTGGGTACGAGCAGTACTTC
CASSLASGQLSGYEQYF
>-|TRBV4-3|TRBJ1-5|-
TGCGCCAGCAGCCAAGATCTATACGGGACAAACCGCAATCAGCCCCAGCATTTT
CASSQDLYGTNRNQPQHF
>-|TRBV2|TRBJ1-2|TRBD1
TGTGCCAGCAGTGACCCAAGCGCTGGGACAGCTAACTATGGCTACACCTTC
CASSDPSAGTANYGYTF
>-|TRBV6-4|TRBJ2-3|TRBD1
TGTGCCAGCAGTGTAGGACAGGGGGCAGCAGATACGCAGTATTTT
CASSVGQGAADTQYF
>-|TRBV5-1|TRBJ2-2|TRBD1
TGCGCCAGCAGCATCCTGTCCGGGACAGGGAACACCGGGGAGCTGTTTTTT
CASSILSGTGNTGELFF
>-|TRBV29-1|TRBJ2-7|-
TGCAGCGTTAACACAGGGTTCTCCGAGCAGTACTTC
CSVNTGFSEQYF
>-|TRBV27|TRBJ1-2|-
TGTGCCAGCAGTTTTGGACAGAACTATGGCTACACCTTC
CASSFGQNYGYTF
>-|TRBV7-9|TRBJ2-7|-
TGTGCCAGCAGCTTAGCCAGGGTATCCTACGAGCAGTACTTC
CASSLARVSYEQYF
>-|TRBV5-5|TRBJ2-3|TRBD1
TGTGCCAGCAGCCCCCCTCGGACAGGGGGCGCAGATACGCAGTATTTT
CASSPPRTGGADTQYF
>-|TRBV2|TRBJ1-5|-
TGTGCCAGCATGGCAGGTGGCAATCAGCCCCAGCATTTT
CASMAGGNQPQHF
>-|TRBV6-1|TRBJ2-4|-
TGTGCCAGCAGTGAGGGAGGGACAAGTATAATTCAGTACTTC
CASSEGGTSIIQYF